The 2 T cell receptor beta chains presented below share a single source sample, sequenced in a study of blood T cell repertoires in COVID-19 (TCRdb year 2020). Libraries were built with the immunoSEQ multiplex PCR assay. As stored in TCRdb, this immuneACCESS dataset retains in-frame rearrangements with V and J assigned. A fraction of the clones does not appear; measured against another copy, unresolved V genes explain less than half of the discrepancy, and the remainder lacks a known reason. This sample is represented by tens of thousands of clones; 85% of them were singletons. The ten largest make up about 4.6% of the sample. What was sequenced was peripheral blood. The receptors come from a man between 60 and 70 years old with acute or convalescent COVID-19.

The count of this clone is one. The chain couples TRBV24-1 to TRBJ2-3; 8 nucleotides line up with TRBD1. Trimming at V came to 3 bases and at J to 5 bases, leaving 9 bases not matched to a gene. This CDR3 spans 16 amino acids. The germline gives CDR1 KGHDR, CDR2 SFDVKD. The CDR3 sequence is CATSDPTGEGIDTQYF. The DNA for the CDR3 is TGTGCCACCAGTGATCCGACAGGGGAAGGGATAGATACGCAGTATTTT.

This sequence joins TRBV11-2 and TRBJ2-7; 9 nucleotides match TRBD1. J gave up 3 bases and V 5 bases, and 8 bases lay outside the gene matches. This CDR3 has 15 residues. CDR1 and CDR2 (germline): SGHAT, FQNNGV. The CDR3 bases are TGTGCCAGCAGCCCCAGGTTGGACAGGGGCTACGAGCAGTACTTC. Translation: CASSPRLDRGYEQYF.